This T cell receptor (beta chain) was sequenced during a study of T-cell reconstitution after alpha-beta-depleted transplantation in children. This clonotype has only a few counts. V lost 5 bases, J lost 1 base, and 7 bases stayed unmatched. The CDR3 consists of 15 residues. Germline V lookup: CDR1 SQVTM, CDR2 ANQGSEA. Unique molecular identifiers were used to barcode this TCRbeta library. TCRdb redid the calling of the PCR reads with MiXCR, one entry per CDR3 protein. Here the sample spans about 340,000 distinct CDR3 sequences, roughly 14% being singletons. The chain combines TRBV29-1 with TRBJ1-3, with 8 bases matching TRBD1. The receptor was isolated from a human donor who donated a stem cell graft to a child with Fanconi anemia. The sequenced sample was PBMCs, obtained from the stem cell graft. CDR3 sequence reads: CSVSRTGKSGNTIYF. CDR3 nucleotide sequence: TGCAGCGTTTCCCGGACAGGGAAGTCTGGAAACACCATATATTTT.